This T cell receptor (beta chain) is from a study of T cell responses to AZD1222 COVID-19 vaccine. CDR3 length: 14 residues. The germline V gene has CDR1 LGHDT and CDR2 YNNKEL (reference sequence). V was shortened by 0 bases and J by 4 bases, with 6 bases between the two germline ends. Sequencing used immunoSEQ multiplex PCR; TCRdb keeps in-frame clones, though not all of them. The sample has around 120,000 clones, around 92% seen once. The material sequenced was peripheral blood, taken on day 0 of AZD1222 vaccination. This chain links TRBV3-1 (or the pseudogene TRBV3-2) with TRBJ2-2, with a tentative D call TRBD2 (6 bases). The receptor was isolated from an adult in good health. CDR3 sequence reads: CASSQDSGTGELFF. Written as DNA, the CDR3 is TGTGCCAGCAGCCAAGATAGCGGCACCGGGGAGCTGTTTTTT.